The T cell receptor (beta chain) described here comes from a study of OX40 agonist ivuxolimab in advanced cancers. The protocol was immunoSEQ multiplex PCR, while the TCRdb copy is restricted to in-frame clones and leaves out a portion. The data show over 60,000 clones, about nine tenths seen once. The V gene's germline CDR1 is SGHRS and CDR2 YFSETQ. V lost 4 bases, J lost 0 bases, and 3 bases stayed unmatched. The CDR3 length is 14 residues. The source material was CD4+ or CD8+ T cells sorted from blood, sampled in a trial of the OX40 agonist ivuxolimab. The genes are TRBV5-1 and TRBJ1-1; 7 bases map to TRBD1. The TCR was taken from an adult with an advanced solid tumor such as melanoma, head and neck, liver or kidney cancer. As DNA, the CDR3 is TGCGCCAGCAGCCCAGACAGGGTGAACACTGAAGCTTTCTTT. Its translation: CASSPDRVNTEAFF.